Below are 10 T cell receptor beta chains sequenced from a single sample in a study of T cells in Graves' hyperthyroidism and ophthalmopathy. Amplification of TCR beta CDR3 regions was performed using RNA transcripts as template. Initially, a first-round RT-PCR of the TCR CDR3 employed the HTBI primer set. TCRdb redid the calling of the multiplex PCR reads with MiXCR, one entry per CDR3 protein. The table includes roughly 200,000 distinct CDR3 sequences, around 16% detected once. Input material: blood. Receptor source: a woman aged 50 to 60 with Graves' hyperthyroidism.

The sample holds many counts of this clonotype. The chain recombines TRBV11-3 with TRBJ2-7; D gene ambiguous. This CDR3 contains 15 residues. Germline V gives CDR1 SGHNT, CDR2 YENEEA. Deletions cut 0 bases from V and 4 bases from J, with 13 bases between. The CDR3 DNA reads as TGTGCCAGCAGCTTAGAAGGCGACCGGTCGTACGAGCAGTACTTC. Amino acids: CASSLEGDRSYEQYF.

Points on this clonotype: At one end, the junction sequence differs from germline, possibly due to a read error. This chain joins TRBV6-2 or TRBV6-3 and TRBJ1-1; D is unresolved. This CDR3 spans 13 amino acids. Germline CDR1 reads MNHEY; CDR2 reads SVGEGT. The DNA for the CDR3 is TGTACCAGCAGTTACATAGGGCACACTGAAGCTTTCTTT. It is translated as CTSSYIGHTEAFF.

There are many counts of this clonotype. V is TRBV7-6 and J is TRBJ2-1; TRBD2 agrees at 11 bases. V trimming: 0 bases; J trimming: 7 bases; junction bases outside the gene matches: 5. The CDR3 contains 16 residues. Germline V gives CDR1 SGHVS, CDR2 FNYEAQ. The CDR3 is CASSLALAGDMNEQFF. The CDR3 nucleotides read TGTGCCAGCAGCTTAGCACTAGCGGGAGATATGAATGAGCAGTTCTTC.

In its sample, this clonotype was seen many times. Sequence at one end of the junction differs from germline and may be a read error. The chain couples TRBV27 to TRBJ2-1; D ambiguous. The V gene's germline CDR1 is MNHEY and CDR2 SMNVEV (reference sequence). This CDR3 contains 13 residues. The CDR3 spells CASSLSGWNEQFF. CDR3 DNA: TGTGCCAGCAGCTTATCCGGGTGGAATGAGCAGTTCTTC.

With respect to this clonotype: A read error may be the cause here, since a much bigger clone is one base away. The chain links TRBV29-1 to TRBJ2-5; D call uncertain. CDR3 length equals 11 residues. Trimming pared 3 bases from V and 5 bases from J, leaving 7 bases between. CDR1 is SQVTM, CDR2 ANQGSEA, per germline. The CDR3 loop reads CSVEDPETQYF. In DNA form, the CDR3 reads TGCAGCGTTGAGGACCCGGAGACCCAGTACTTC. Full variable domain (outside the CDR3, taken from reference TRBV29-1 and TRBJ2-5): SAVISQKPSRDICQRGTSLTIQCQVDSQVTMMFWYRQQPGQSLTLIATANQGSEATYESGFVIDKFPISRPNLTFSTLTVSNMSPEDSSIYLCSVEDPETQYFGPGTRLLVL.

This clonotype was seen a single time. A single base separates this from a much larger clone, so it may be a read error. CDR3 nucleotide sequence: TGTGCCAACAGCCAATTTGGGGGGGGTCTGGCTGAAGCTTTCTTT. Its protein product is CANSQFGGGLAEAFF. V usage is TRBV4-2 and J usage is TRBJ1-1, with D possibly matching TRBD1 (5 bases). Germline CDR1 and CDR2: LGHNA and YNFKEQ. The CDR3 consists of 15 residues.

This clonotype was counted at least ten times. V is TRBV6-5 and J is TRBJ1-1; no reliable D call. The V end was cut by 4 bases, the J end by 4 bases, with 16 bases between. This CDR3 spans 15 amino acids. Germline V CDR1 and CDR2: MNHEY, SVGAGI. The chain's CDR3 is CASSSLFGVPTEAFF. CDR3 coding DNA: TGTGCCAGCAGTTCCTTATTCGGAGTACCCACTGAAGCTTTCTTT.

This clonotype was observed a handful of times. V gene TRBV20-1 combines with J gene TRBJ1-2; D gene uncertain. This CDR3 contains 16 residues. Trimming cost V 3 bases and J 5 bases, with 22 bases left between them. Germline assignment: CDR1 DFQATT and CDR2 SNEGSKA (reference sequence). CDR3 region: CSASSSGGPAGYGYTF. In DNA form, the CDR3 reads TGCAGTGCTAGTTCGTCAGGCGGACCCGCGGGGTATGGCTACACCTTC.

A few counts support this clonotype. V usage is TRBV7-9 and J usage is TRBJ1-6; D is unclear. This CDR3 comprises 11 residues. Germline-derived CDR1 and CDR2 are SEHNR and FQNEAQ (reference sequence). V lost 3 bases to trimming and J lost 10 bases, with 4 bases between them. In DNA, the CDR3 is TGTGCCAGCAGCTTCGACTCACCCCTCCACTTT. Translated: CASSFDSPLHF.

A remark on this clonotype: It may be a read error: a sequence one base away is much more abundant. J is TRBJ2-7 and V is TRBV3-1, with 9 bases fitting TRBD2. Per the germline V gene, CDR1 is LGHDT and CDR2 is YNNKEL (reference sequence). This CDR3 is built from 15 residues. CDR3 residues: CASSQHTSGFYKQYF. The CDR3 DNA reads as TGTGCCAGCAGCCAACATACTAGCGGGTTCTACAAGCAGTACTTC.